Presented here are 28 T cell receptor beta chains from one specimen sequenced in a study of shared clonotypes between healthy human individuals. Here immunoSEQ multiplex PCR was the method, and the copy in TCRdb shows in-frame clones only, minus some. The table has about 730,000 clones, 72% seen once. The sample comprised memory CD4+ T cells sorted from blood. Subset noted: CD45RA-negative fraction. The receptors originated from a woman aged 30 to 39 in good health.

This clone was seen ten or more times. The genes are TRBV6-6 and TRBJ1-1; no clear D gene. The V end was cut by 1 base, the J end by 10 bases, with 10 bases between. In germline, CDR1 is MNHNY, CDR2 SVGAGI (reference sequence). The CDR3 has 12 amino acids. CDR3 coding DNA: TGTGCCAGCAGTTACTTGGGCGCTGGAGCTTTCTTT. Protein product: CASSYLGAGAFF.

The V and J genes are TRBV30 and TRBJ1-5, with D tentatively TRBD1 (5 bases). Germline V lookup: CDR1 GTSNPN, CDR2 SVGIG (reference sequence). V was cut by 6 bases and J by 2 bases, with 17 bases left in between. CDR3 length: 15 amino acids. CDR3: CACGGRLWGNQPQHF. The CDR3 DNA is TGTGCCTGTGGGGGACGGTTATGGGGCAATCAGCCCCAGCATTTT.

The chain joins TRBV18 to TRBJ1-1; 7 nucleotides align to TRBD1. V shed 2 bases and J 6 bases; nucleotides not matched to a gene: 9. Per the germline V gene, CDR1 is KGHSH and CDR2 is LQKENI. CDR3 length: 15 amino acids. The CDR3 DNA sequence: TGTGCCAGCTCACCAGGGGGACAGATGGTGGCTGAAGCTTTCTTT. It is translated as CASSPGGQMVAEAFF.

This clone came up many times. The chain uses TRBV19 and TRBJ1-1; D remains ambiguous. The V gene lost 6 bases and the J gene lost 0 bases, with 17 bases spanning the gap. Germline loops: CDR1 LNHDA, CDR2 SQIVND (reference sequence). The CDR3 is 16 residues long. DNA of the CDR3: TGTGCCAGTAGACCGCCTCCGGGTGGGATGAACACTGAAGCTTTCTTT. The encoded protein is CASRPPPGGMNTEAFF. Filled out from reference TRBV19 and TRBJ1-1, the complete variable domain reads DGGITQSPKYLFRKEGQNVTLSCEQNLNHDAMYWYRQDPGQGLRLIYYSQIVNDFQKGDIAEGYSVSREKKESFPLTVTSAQKNPTAFYLCASRPPPGGMNTEAFFGQGTRLTVV.

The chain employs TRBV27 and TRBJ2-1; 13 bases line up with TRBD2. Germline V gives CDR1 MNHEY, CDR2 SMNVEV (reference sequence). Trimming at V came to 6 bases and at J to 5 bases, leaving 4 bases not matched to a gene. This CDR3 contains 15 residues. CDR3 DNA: TGTGCCAGCAGGACGGGACTAGCGGGAAACAATGAGCAGTTCTTC. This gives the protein CASRTGLAGNNEQFF.

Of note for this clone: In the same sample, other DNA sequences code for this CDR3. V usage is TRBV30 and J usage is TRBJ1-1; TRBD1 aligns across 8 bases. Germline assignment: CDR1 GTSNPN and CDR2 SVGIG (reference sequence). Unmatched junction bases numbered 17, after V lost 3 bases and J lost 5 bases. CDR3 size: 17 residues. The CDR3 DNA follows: TGTGCCTGGAGCCAAAAGGGGGGCAGGGGGCATGGGACTGAAGCTTTCTTT. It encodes CAWSQKGGRGHGTEAFF. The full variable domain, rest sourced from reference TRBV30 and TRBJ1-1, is SQTIHQWPATLVQPVGSPLSLECTVEGTSNPNLYWYRQAAGRGLQLLFYSVGIGQISSEVPQNLSASRPQDRQFILSSKKLLLSDSGFYLCAWSQKGGRGHGTEAFFGQGTRLTVV.

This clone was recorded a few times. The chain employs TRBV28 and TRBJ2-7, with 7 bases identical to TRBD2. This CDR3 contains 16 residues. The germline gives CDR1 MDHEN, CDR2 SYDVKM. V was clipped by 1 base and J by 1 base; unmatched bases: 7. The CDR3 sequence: CASSLLRGSRSYEQYF. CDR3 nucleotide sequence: TGTGCCAGCAGTTTATTACGCGGGAGTAGGTCCTACGAGCAGTACTTC. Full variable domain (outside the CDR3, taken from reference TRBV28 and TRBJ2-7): DVKVTQSSRYLVKRTGEKVFLECVQDMDHENMFWYRQDPGLGLRLIYFSYDVKMKEKGDIPEGYSVSREKKERFSLILESASTNQTSMYLCASSLLRGSRSYEQYFGPGTRLTVT.

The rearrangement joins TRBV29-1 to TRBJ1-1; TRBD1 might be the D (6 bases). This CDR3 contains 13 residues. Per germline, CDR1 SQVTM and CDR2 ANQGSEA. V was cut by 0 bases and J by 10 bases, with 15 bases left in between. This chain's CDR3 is CSVEDWMKGGAFF. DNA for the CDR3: TGCAGCGTTGAAGATTGGATGAAGGGGGGAGCTTTCTTT.

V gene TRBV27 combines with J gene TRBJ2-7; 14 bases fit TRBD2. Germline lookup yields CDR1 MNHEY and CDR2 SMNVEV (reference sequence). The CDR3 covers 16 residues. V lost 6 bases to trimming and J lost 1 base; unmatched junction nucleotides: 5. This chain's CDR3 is CASRGTSGRRSYEQYF. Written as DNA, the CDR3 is TGTGCCAGCAGAGGGACTAGCGGGAGAAGATCCTACGAGCAGTACTTC.

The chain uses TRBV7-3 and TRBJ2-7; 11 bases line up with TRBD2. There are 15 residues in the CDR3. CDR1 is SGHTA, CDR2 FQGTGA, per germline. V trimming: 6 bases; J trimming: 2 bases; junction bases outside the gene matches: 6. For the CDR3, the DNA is TGTGCCAGCAGGGCACTAGCGGGAGCAACCTACGAGCAGTACTTC. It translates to CASRALAGATYEQYF.

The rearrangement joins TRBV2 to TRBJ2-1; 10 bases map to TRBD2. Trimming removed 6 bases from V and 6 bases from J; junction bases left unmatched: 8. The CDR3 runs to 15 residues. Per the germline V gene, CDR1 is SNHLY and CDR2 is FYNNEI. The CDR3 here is CASRLLAGEVNEQFF. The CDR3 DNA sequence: TGTGCCAGCAGGCTTCTAGCGGGAGAGGTCAATGAGCAGTTCTTC.

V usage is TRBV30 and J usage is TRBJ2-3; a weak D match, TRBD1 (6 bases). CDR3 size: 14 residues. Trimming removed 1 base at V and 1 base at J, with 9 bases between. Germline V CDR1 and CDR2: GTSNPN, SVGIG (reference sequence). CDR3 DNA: TGTGCCTGGAGTGCAGGGGTCGGCACAGATACGCAGTATTTT. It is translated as CAWSAGVGTDTQYF.

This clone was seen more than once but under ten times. The CDR3 sequence is CASSGWSHNEQFF. The CDR3 nucleotides are TGCGCCAGCAGCGGGTGGTCCCACAATGAGCAGTTCTTC. The chain links TRBV4-1 to TRBJ2-1; no reliable D call. Germline loops: CDR1 MGHRA, CDR2 YSYEKL. This CDR3 comprises 13 residues. Trimming removed 5 bases from V and 5 bases from J, with 10 bases in between.

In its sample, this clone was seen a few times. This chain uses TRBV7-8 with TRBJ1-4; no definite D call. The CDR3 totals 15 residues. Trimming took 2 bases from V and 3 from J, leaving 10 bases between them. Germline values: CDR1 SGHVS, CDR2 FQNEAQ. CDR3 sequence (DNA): TGTGCCAGCAGCTTATCCGGCGGCCCTAATGAAAAACTGTTTTTT. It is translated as CASSLSGGPNEKLFF.

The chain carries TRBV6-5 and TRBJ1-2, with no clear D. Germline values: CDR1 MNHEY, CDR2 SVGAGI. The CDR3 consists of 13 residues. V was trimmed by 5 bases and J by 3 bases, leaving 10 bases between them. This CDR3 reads CASSLTEDYGYTF. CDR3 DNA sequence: TGTGCCAGCAGTCTAACAGAAGACTATGGCTACACCTTC.

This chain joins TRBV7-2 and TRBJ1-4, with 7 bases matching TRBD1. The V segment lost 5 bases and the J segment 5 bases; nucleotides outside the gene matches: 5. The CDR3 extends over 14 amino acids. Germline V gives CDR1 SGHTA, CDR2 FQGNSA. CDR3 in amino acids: CASSHRGRNEKLFF. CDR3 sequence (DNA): TGTGCCAGCAGCCACAGGGGCAGGAATGAAAAACTGTTTTTT.

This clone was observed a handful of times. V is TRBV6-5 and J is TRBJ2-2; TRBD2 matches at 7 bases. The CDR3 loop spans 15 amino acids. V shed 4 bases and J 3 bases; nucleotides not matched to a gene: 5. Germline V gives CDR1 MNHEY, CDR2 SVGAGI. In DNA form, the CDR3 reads TGTGCCAGCAGTTGGTTGGGAGGGGACACCGGGGAGCTGTTTTTT. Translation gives CASSWLGGDTGELFF.

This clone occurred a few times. CDR3 sequence reads: CASSPLDRTYEQYF. The CDR3 DNA follows: TGTGCCAGCAGCCCCTTGGACAGAACCTACGAGCAGTACTTC. The chain has TRBV28 and TRBJ2-7, with D perhaps TRBD1 (6 bases). This CDR3 has 14 residues. Germline CDR1 reads MDHEN; CDR2 reads SYDVKM. Trimming removed 6 bases at V and 2 bases at J, with 14 bases between.

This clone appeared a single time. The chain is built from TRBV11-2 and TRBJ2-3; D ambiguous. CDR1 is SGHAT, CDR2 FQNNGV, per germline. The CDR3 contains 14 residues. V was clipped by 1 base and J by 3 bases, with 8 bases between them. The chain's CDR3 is CASSLVGETDTQYF. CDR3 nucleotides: TGTGCCAGCAGCTTAGTTGGCGAGACAGATACGCAGTATTTT.

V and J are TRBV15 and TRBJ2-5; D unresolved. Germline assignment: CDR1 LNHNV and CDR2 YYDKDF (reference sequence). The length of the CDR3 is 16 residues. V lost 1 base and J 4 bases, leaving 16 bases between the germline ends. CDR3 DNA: TGTGCCACCAGCAGAGCTGGGGTAGGGTCGCGAGAGACCCAGTACTTC. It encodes CATSRAGVGSRETQYF. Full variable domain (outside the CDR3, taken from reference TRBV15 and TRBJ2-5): DAMVIQNPRYQVTQFGKPVTLSCSQTLNHNVMYWYQQKSSQAPKLLFHYYDKDFNNEADTPDNFQSRRPNTSFCFLDIRSPGLGDTAMYLCATSRAGVGSRETQYFGPGTRLLVL.

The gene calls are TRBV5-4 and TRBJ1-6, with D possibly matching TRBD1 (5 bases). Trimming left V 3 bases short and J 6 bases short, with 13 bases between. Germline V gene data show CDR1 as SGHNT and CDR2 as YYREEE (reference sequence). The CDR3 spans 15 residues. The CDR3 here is CASSSRQNPNSPLHF. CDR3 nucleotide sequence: TGTGCCAGCAGCTCGAGACAGAATCCTAATTCACCCCTCCACTTT.

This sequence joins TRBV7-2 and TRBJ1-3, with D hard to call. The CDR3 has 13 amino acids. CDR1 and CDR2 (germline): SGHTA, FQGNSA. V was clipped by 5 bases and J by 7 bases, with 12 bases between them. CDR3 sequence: CASSRPETNTIYF. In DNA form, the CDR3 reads TGTGCCAGCAGCCGCCCAGAGACTAACACCATATATTTT.

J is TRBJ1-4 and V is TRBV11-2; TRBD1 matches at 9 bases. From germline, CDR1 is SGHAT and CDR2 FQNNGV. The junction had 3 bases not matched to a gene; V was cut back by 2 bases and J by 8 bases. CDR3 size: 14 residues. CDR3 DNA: TGTGCCAGCAGCTTAACAGGGGGCGGGGAAAAACTGTTTTTT. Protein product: CASSLTGGGEKLFF.

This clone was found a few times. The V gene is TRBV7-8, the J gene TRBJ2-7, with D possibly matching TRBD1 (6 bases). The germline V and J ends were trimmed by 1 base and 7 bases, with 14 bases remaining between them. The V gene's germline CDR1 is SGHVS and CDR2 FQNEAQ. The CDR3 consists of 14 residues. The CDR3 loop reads CASSLVLGHMEQYF. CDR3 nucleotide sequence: TGTGCCAGCAGCTTAGTTCTGGGACATATGGAGCAGTACTTC.

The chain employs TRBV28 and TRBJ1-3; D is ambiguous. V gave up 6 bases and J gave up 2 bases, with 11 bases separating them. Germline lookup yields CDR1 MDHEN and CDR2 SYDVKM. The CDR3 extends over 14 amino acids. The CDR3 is CASSLNPTGNTIYF. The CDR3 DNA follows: TGTGCCAGCAGCCTGAATCCTACTGGAAACACCATATATTTT.

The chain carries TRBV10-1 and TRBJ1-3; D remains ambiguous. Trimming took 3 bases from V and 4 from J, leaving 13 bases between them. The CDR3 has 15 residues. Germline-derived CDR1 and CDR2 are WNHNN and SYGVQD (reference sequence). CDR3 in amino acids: CASSERQQVGNTIYF. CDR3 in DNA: TGCGCCAGCAGTGAAAGGCAGCAGGTGGGAAACACCATATATTTT.

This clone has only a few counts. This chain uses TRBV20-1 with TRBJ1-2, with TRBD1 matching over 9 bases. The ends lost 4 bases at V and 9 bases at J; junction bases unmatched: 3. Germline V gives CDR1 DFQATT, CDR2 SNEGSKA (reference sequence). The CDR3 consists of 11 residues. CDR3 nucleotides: TGCAGTGCTACCGGACAGGGGAGCTACACCTTC. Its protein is CSATGQGSYTF.

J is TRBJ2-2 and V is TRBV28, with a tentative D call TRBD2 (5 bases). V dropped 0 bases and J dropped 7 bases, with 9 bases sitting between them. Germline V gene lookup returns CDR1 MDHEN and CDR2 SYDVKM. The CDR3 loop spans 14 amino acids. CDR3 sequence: CASSLWLAGGELFF. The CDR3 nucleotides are TGTGCCAGCAGTTTATGGCTAGCTGGCGGGGAGCTGTTTTTT.